This entry features one TCR beta chain sequence. Its antigen is unknown. This entry belongs to a study of shared clonotypes between healthy human individuals. Looking at the study overall: Each donor contributed plates that comprised three CD4 naive, three CD4 memory, two CD8 naive and one CD8 memory. Study results and limitations: Clonotype sharing across a few donors was observed for about 5.2% of naive CD4 clonotypes. Genetic and exposure-history diversity was limited by the small donor number.

The CDR3 contains 14 residues. V gave up 2 bases and J gave up 2 bases, with 10 bases separating them. The V gene's germline CDR1 is MNHEY and CDR2 SMNVEV (reference sequence). Positive CCR7 selection of CD45RO-negative cells yielded the naive CD8 cells, and terminally differentiated effector memory CD45RA+ cells were excluded. The table came from immunoSEQ multiplex PCR; TCRdb's copy has only in-frame clones and leaves some out. This sample yields a few million clones, of which approximately 92% are seen a single time; around 1.7% belongs to the top ten. The receptor comes from a young man in good health. Some clones in this sample may be carry-over from other donors' samples. The sequencing input was naive CD8+ T cells from PBMCs. The chain combines TRBV27 with TRBJ2-7, with D possibly matching TRBD2 (6 bases). DNA for the CDR3: TGTGCCAGCAGTTTACTTCGCGGGACCTACGAGCAGTACTTC. It is translated as CASSLLRGTYEQYF.